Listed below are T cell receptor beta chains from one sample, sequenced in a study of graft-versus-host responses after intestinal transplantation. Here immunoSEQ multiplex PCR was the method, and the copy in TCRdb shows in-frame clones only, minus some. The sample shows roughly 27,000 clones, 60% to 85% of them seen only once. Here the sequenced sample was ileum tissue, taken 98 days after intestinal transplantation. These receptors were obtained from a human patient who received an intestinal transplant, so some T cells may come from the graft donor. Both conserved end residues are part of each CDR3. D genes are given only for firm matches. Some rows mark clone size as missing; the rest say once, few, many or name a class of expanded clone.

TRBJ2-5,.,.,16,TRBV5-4,TGTGCCAGCAGCATAGGATTAACGGGATTAAGAGAGACCCAGTACTTC,CASSIGLTGLRETQYF
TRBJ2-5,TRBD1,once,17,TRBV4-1,TGCGCCAGCAGCCAAGATCCGCCAGGGGGCTTTGTGGAGACCCAGTACTTC,CASSQDPPGGFVETQYF
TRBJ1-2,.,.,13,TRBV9,TGTGCCAGCAGCGCCGACTTATCCTATGGCTACACCTTC,CASSADLSYGYTF
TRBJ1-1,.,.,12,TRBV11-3,TGTGCCAGCAGCAGATTGAACACTGAAGCTTTCTTT,CASSRLNTEAFF
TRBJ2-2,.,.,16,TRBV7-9,TGTGCCAGCAGCCGAAGGGGAGGATGGATAATCGGGGAGCTGTTTTTT,CASSRRGGWIIGELFF
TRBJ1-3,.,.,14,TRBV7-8,TGTGCCAGCAGCTTATCCCATGGGAGAAACACCATATATTTT,CASSLSHGRNTIYF
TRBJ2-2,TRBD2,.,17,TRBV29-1,TGCAGCGTTGCTGGGTCGTTAGCGGGGGACCGCACCGGGGAGCTGTTTTTT,CSVAGSLAGDRTGELFF
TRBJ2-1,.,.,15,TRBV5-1,TGCGCCAGCAGCTTGCGGGTTCGCTCCTACAATGAGCAGTTCTTC,CASSLRVRSYNEQFF
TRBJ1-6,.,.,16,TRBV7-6,TGTGCCAGCAGCTTAGGAAGTGCAGGCAATAATTCACCCCTCCACTTT,CASSLGSAGNNSPLHF
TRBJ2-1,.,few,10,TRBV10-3,TGTGCCACCTATCAGGGTGAGCAGTTCTTC,CATYQGEQFF
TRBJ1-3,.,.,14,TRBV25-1,TGTGCCAGCAGTGGGACGGCCTCTGGAAACACCATATATTTT,CASSGTASGNTIYF
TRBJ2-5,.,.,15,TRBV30,TGTGCCTGGAGTGTAATGGCCGCCCCCCAAGAGACCCAGTACTTC,CAWSVMAAPQETQYF
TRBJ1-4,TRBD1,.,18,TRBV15,TGTGCCACCAGCACCTACCCAGGACAGGGGGTGGCTAATGAAAAACTGTTTTTT,CATSTYPGQGVANEKLFF
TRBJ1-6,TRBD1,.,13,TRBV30,TGTGCCTGGAGTGTGACAGGGGGTAGCCTGGTCCACTTT,CAWSVTGGSLVHF
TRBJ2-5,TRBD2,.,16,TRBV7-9,TGTGCCAGCAGGTTTTCTAGCGGGGGAAGCGGGGAGACCCAGTACTTC,CASRFSSGGSGETQYF
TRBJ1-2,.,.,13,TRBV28,TGTGCCAGCAGCCGAGACAGGATCTATGGCTACACCTTC,CASSRDRIYGYTF
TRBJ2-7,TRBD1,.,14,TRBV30,TGTGCCTGGAGTCGAAAGGGACAGGACTACGAGCAGTACTTC,CAWSRKGQDYEQYF
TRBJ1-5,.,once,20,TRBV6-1,TGTGCCAGCAGTGAACTCGGACCCTCAAGAAGTCTCCTTAGCAATCAGCCCCAGCATTTT,CASSELGPSRSLLSNQPQHF
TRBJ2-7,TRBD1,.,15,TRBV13,TGTGCCAGCAGCGGTTTAGGACAGGGGAACGTCGAGCAGTACTTC,CASSGLGQGNVEQYF
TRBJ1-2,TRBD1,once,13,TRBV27,TGTGCCAGCAGACAACAGGGGGCGGGTGGCTACACCTTC,CASRQQGAGGYTF
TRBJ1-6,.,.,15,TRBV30,TGTGCCTGGAGTGCCTCCGGGACAATCAAGACACCCCTCCACTTT,CAWSASGTIKTPLHF
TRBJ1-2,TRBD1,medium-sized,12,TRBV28,TGTGCCAGCAGTTTTGGGACAGGGGGCACCACCTTC,CASSFGTGGTTF
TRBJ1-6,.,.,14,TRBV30,TGTGCCCTAGATGTGGGGACCTCCTCAATACCCCTCCACTTT,CALDVGTSSIPLHF
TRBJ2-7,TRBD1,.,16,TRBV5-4,TGTGCCAGCAGCTTCGTTCCGGGACAGGGGGCGGGCGAGCAGTACTTC,CASSFVPGQGAGEQYF
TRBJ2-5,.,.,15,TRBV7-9,TGTGCCAGCAGCTTAGGGCTGGAGACGCAAGAGACCCAGTACTTC,CASSLGLETQETQYF
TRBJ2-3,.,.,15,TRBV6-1,TGTGCCAGCAGACGGTGGACAGAAAGAACAGATACGCAGTATTTT,CASRRWTERTDTQYF
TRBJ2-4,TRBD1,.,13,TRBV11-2,TGTGCCAGCAGCTTCGGGACAGGGAACATTCAGTACTTC,CASSFGTGNIQYF
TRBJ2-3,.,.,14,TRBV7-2,TGTGCCAGCAGCTACCAATTCAGGACCCGTACGCAGTATTTT,CASSYQFRTRTQYF
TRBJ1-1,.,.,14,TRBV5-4,TGTGCCAGCAGCTTAGGTCCACCTAACACTGAAGCTTTCTTT,CASSLGPPNTEAFF
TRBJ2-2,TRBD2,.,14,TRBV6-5,TGTGCCAGCGGAACTAGCGGCTACACCGGGGAGCTGTTTTTT,CASGTSGYTGELFF
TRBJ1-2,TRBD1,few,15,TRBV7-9,TGTGCCAGCAGCTTAGATCAGGGGGACTACTATGGCTACACCTTC,CASSLDQGDYYGYTF
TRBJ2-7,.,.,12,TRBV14,TGTGCCAGCAGCCAAGACGGTTGGGAGCAGTACTTC,CASSQDGWEQYF
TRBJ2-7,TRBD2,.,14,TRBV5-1,TGCGCCAGCAGCCGGACTAGCGTCTCCTACGAGCAGTACTTC,CASSRTSVSYEQYF
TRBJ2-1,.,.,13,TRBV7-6,TGTGCCAGCAGCTTGGGGCAGAGCAATGAGCAGTTCTTC,CASSLGQSNEQFF
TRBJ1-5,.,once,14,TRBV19,TGTGCCAGCCGTAGGGTAAATAGCAATCAGCCCCAGCATTTT,CASRRVNSNQPQHF
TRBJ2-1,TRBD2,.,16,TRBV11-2,TGTGCCAGCAGCCCCTACGGGGGGGAGTGGGACGGTGAGCAGTTCTTC,CASSPYGGEWDGEQFF
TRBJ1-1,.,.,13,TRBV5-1,TGCGCCAGCAGCTACGGACGGAACACTGAAGCTTTCTTT,CASSYGRNTEAFF
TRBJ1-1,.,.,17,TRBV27,TGTGCCAGCAGTTTATATCCGACCCGGGACGGGAACACTGAAGCTTTCTTT,CASSLYPTRDGNTEAFF
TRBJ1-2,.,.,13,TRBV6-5,TGTGCCAGCAGTTACGGGGAGAACTATGGCTACACCTTC,CASSYGENYGYTF
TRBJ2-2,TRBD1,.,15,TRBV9,TGTGCCAGCAGCTCCCGACAGGGGGCCACCGGGGAGCTGTTTTTT,CASSSRQGATGELFF
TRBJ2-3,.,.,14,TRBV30,TGTGCCTGGGAGCTCGGTGGGTGGACAGATACGCAGTATTTT,CAWELGGWTDTQYF
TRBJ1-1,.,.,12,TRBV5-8,TGTGCCAGCAGCTCCCCCTCCTTAGAAGCTTTCTTT,CASSSPSLEAFF
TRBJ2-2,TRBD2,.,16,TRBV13,TGTGCCAGCAGCTTAAATCCTCTACGGGGGGGCCGGGAGCTGTTTTTT,CASSLNPLRGGRELFF
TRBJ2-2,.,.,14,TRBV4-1,TGCGCCAGCAGCCAAGGGCTAAACACCGGGGAGCTGTTTTTT,CASSQGLNTGELFF
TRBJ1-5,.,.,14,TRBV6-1,TGTGCCAGCAAGGAATCCGGGGTTAGTCAGCCCCAGCATTTT,CASKESGVSQPQHF
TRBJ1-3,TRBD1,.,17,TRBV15,TGTGCCACCAGCAGAGATCGCGGGGGACAGGGGAGGGACACCATATATTTT,CATSRDRGGQGRDTIYF
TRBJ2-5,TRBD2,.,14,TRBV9,TGTGCCAGCAGCGTCACTAGCGGGGGGGAGACCCAGTACTTC,CASSVTSGGETQYF
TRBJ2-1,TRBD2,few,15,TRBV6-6,TGTGCCAGCAGTCCCTCGGGGGGACCTAACAATGAGCAGTTCTTC,CASSPSGGPNNEQFF
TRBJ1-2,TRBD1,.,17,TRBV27,TGTGCCAGCAGTATAACGAGGAGGGACAGGGGGCCGAAGGGCTACACCTTC,CASSITRRDRGPKGYTF
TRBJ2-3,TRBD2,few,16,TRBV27,TGTGCCAGCGCTCTTGTACTAGCGGGGGGGACAGATACGCAGTATTTT,CASALVLAGGTDTQYF
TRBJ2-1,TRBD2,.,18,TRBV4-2,TGTGCCAGCAGCCCCCGGACAGGCCCACTAGCGGGGGGAGGAGAGCAGTTCTTC,CASSPRTGPLAGGGEQFF
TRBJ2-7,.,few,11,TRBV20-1,TGCAGTGCGGGGTCACACTACGAGCAGTACTTC,CSAGSHYEQYF
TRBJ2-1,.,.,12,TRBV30,TGTGCCTGGCGGGGGGCCCCGAATGAGCAGTTCTTC,CAWRGAPNEQFF
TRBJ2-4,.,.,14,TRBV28,TGTGCCAGCACTGCTAGCGCCGCCAAAAACATTCAGTACTTC,CASTASAAKNIQYF